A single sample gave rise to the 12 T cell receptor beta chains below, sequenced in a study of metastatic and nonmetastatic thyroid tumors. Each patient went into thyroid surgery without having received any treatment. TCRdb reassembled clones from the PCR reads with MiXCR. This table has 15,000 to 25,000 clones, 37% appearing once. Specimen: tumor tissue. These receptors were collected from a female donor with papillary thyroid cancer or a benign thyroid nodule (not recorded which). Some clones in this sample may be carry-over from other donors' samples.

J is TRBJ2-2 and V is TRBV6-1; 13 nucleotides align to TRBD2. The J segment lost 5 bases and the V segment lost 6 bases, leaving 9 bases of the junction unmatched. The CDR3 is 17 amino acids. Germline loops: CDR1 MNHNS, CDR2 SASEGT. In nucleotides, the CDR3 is TGTGCCAGCAGGGAACTAGCGGGAGGGCAGGATACCGGGGAGCTGTTTTTT. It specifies CASRELAGGQDTGELFF.

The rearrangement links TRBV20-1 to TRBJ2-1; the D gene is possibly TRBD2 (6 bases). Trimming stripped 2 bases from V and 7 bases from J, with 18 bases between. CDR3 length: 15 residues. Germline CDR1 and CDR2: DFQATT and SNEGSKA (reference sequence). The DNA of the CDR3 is TGCAGTGCTAGATTGGTTAGCGGTGGAGGGAATGAGCAGTTCTTC. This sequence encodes CSARLVSGGGNEQFF.

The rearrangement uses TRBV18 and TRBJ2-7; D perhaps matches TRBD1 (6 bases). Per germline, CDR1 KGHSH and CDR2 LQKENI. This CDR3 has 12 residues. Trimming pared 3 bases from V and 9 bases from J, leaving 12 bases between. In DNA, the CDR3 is TGTGCCAGCTCACCCCTACAGGGTGGGCAGTACTTC. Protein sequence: CASSPLQGGQYF.

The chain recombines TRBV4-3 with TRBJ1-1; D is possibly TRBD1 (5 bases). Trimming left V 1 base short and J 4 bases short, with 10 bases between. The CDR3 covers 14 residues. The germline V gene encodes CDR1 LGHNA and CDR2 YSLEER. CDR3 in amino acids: CASSQGQQSTEAFF. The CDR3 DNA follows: TGCGCCAGCAGCCAAGGACAGCAGAGCACTGAAGCTTTCTTT.

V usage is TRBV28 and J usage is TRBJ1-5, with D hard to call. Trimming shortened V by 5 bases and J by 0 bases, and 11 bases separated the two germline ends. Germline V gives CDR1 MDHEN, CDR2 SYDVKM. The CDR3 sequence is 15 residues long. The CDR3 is CASSARRYSNQPQHF. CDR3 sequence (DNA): TGTGCCAGCAGTGCGCGACGGTATAGCAATCAGCCCCAGCATTTT. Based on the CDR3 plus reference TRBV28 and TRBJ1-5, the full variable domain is DVKVTQSSRYLVKRTGEKVFLECVQDMDHENMFWYRQDPGLGLRLIYFSYDVKMKEKGDIPEGYSVSREKKERFSLILESASTNQTSMYLCASSARRYSNQPQHFGDGTRLSIL.

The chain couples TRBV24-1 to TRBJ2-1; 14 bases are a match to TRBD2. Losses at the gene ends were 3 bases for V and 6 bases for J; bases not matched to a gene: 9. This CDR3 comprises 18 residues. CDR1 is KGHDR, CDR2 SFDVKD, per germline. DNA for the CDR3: TGTGCCACCAGTGATACCGGGACTAGCGGGAGCATTGGCAATGAGCAGTTCTTC. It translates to CATSDTGTSGSIGNEQFF.

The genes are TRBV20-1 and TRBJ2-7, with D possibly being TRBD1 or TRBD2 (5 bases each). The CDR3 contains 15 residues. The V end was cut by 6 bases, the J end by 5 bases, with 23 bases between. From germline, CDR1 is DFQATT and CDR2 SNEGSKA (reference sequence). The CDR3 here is CSAVVLGGWGNEQYF. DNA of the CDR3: TGCAGTGCCGTAGTACTCGGCGGCTGGGGGAACGAGCAGTACTTC.

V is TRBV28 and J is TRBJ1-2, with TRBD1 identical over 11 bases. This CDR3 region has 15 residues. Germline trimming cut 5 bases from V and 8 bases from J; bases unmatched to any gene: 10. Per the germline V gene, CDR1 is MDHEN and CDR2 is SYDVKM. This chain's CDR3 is CASSMDRGPLKGYTF. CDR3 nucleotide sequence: TGTGCCAGCAGTATGGACAGGGGGCCTTTGAAAGGCTACACCTTC.

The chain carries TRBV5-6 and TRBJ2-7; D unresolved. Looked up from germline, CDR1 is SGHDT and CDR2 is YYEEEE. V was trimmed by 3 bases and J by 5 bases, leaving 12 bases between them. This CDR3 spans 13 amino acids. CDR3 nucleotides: TGTGCCAGCAGCTGGGCGACGGTGAACGAGCAGTACTTC. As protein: CASSWATVNEQYF. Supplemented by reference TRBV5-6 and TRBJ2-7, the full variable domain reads DAGVTQSPTHLIKTRGQQVTLRCSPKSGHDTVSWYQQALGQGPQFIFQYYEEEERQRGNFPDRFSGHQFPNYSSELNVNALLLGDSALYLCASSWATVNEQYFGPGTRLTVT.

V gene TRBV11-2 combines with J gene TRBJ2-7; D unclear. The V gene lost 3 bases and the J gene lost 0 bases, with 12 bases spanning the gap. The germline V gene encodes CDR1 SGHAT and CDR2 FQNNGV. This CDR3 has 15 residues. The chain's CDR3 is CASSFGGVSSYEQYF. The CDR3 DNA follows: TGTGCCAGCAGCTTTGGCGGCGTATCCTCCTACGAGCAGTACTTC.

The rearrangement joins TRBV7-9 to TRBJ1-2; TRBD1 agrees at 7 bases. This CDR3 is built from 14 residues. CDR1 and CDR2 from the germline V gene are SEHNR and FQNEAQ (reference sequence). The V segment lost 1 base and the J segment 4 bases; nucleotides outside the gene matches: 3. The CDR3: CASSLGQGTYGYTF. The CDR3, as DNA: TGTGCCAGCAGCTTAGGACAGGGTACCTATGGCTACACCTTC.

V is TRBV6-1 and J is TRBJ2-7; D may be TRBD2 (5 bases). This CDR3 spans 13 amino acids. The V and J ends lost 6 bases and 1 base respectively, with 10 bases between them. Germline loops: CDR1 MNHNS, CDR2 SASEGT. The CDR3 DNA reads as TGTGCCAGCAGGAGGGCTACGTCCTACGAGCAGTACTTC. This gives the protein CASRRATSYEQYF.